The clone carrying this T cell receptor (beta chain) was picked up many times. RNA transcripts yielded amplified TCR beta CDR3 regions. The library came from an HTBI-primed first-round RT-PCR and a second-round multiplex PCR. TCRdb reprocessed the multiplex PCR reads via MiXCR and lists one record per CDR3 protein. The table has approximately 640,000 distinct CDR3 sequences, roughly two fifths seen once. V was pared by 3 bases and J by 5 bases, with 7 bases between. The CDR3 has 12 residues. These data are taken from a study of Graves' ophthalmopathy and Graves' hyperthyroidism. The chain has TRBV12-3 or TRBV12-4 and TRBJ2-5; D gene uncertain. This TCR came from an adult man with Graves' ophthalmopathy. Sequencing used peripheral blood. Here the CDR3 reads CASSLDRETQYF. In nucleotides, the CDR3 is TGTGCCAGCAGTTTGGATAGGGAGACCCAGTACTTC.